Listed below are T cell receptor beta chains from one sample, sequenced in a study of T-cell memory formation after mild COVID-19. In TCRdb, the 5' RACE reads were re-called with MiXCR into one record per CDR3 protein. Of about 360,000 distinct CDR3 sequences listed, 14% are singletons. The source material was PBMCs or a T cell subset sorted from them (not recorded which). The receptors derive from a man aged 18 to 30 who had mild COVID-19 (a few samples of this study predate the infection). Cell type and time point are not known. CDR3s include the opening cysteine and the closing phenylalanine or tryptophan. The D gene is left open where the match is weak. Expanded clones get a size class; other rows say once, few or many, or leave the size out.

many,TRBJ1-4,TRBV28,-,TGTGCCAGCAGTTCCCCCCGGAGGGGGGGCCCTGAAAAACTGTTTTTT,CASSSPRRGGPEKLFF
many,TRBJ2-5,TRBV29-1,-,TGCAGCGTTGAAGGACAGCCTTGGGAGACCCAGTACTTC,CSVEGQPWETQYF
few,TRBJ1-6,TRBV29-1,-,TGCAGCGTTCAAACCTCCTATAATTCACCCCTCCACTTT,CSVQTSYNSPLHF
-,TRBJ2-6,TRBV7-9,-,TGTGCCAGCAGGACCACGGAGTCTGGGGCCAACGTCCTGACTTTC,CASRTTESGANVLTF
few,TRBJ1-1,TRBV4-3,-,TGCGCCAGCAGCCAGGACGCGAGGCCAATGAACACTGAAGCTTTCTTT,CASSQDARPMNTEAFF
few,TRBJ1-1,TRBV4-1,-,TGCGCCAGCCTAGATGGGGGAACTGAAGCTTTCTTT,CASLDGGTEAFF
-,TRBJ2-5,TRBV28,TRBD1,TGTGCCAGCAGTTCCCAGGCTAGGACAGGGGACGAGACCCAGTACTTC,CASSSQARTGDETQYF
-,TRBJ2-5,TRBV7-2,-,TGTGCCAGCAGCTTAGGGAAACTTGGCGGAGAGACCCAGTACTTC,CASSLGKLGGETQYF
few,TRBJ2-3,TRBV29-1,-,TGCAGCTCCTCGGGGGCCTCTAGCACAGATACGCAGTATTTT,CSSSGASSTDTQYF
few,TRBJ1-5,TRBV6-4,-,TGTGCCAGCAGTCACGGGGTTAATCAGCCCCAGCATTTT,CASSHGVNQPQHF
few,TRBJ1-1,TRBV6-5,-,TGTGCCAGCAGTTACTCCTATGAGAGTACTGAAGCTTTCTTT,CASSYSYESTEAFF
-,TRBJ2-2,TRBV7-6,TRBD2,TGTGCCAGCAGCTTAGGGGGACTAGCGGGGGTAGTGGACACCGGGGAGCTGTTTTTT,CASSLGGLAGVVDTGELFF
many,TRBJ2-1,TRBV18,-,TGTGCCAGCTCACCTCCCGGGATGCGCTCCTACAATGAGCAGTTCTTC,CASSPPGMRSYNEQFF
few,TRBJ1-5,TRBV20-1,-,TGCAGTGCTAGAGGGGACGTCACAAAGCCCCAGCATTTT,CSARGDVTKPQHF
few,TRBJ2-3,TRBV7-2,TRBD1,TGTGCCAGCAGCCGAACAGGGGGCGGGCCGGCAGATACGCAGTATTTT,CASSRTGGGPADTQYF
few,TRBJ2-2,TRBV7-8,-,TGTGCCAGTCTTTTGGACCCGAACACCGGGGAGCTGTTTTTT,CASLLDPNTGELFF
-,TRBJ2-4,TRBV25-1,-,TGTGCCAGCAGGAGGGAGAGTGGCATTCAGTACTTC,CASRRESGIQYF